One and the same sample provided the 23 T cell receptor beta chains below, sequenced in a study of CD8+CD57+ T cells in acquired aplastic anemia. Patients sequenced had flow cytometry evidence of CD8+CD57+ cell expansion. Template material for TCR beta VDJ and CDR3 profiling consisted of genomic DNA. MiXCR, run by TCRdb on the reads, gives a single entry per CDR3 protein. The sample yields hundreds of thousands of distinct CDR3 sequences, about three fifths seen once. Sequencing input: sorted CD4+, CD8+, or CD8+CD57+ T cells (not recorded which) from PBMCs. These receptor sequences come from a human donor with aplastic anemia.

This rearrangement joins TRBV20-1 to TRBJ1-5, with unresolved D. The germline V gene has CDR1 DFQATT and CDR2 SNEGSKA (reference sequence). V was shortened by 5 bases and J by 2 bases, with 10 bases between the two germline ends. The CDR3 is 13 amino acids. The DNA of the CDR3 is TGCAGTGCTGTCTCTTTTGGCAATCAGCCCCAGCATTTT. It codes for CSAVSFGNQPQHF.

The genes are TRBV12-3 or TRBV12-4 and TRBJ1-2, with 9 nucleotides matching TRBD1. CDR3 length: 14 residues. J was trimmed by 6 bases and V by 3 bases; bases with no gene match: 5. The CDR3: CASSFRGQGNGYTF. CDR3 coding DNA: TGTGCCAGCAGTTTTAGGGGACAGGGTAATGGCTACACCTTC.

The CDR3 DNA reads TGCGCCAGCAGCAGGGACACCCTCTACGAGTGGTACTTC. Translation gives CASSRDTLYEWYF. V usage is TRBV5-1 and J usage is TRBJ2-7, with a possible D match to TRBD1 (6 bases). Trimming left V 4 bases short and J 12 bases short, with 20 bases between. This CDR3 contains 13 residues. Germline CDR1 reads SGHRS; CDR2 reads YFSETQ.

V is TRBV9 and J is TRBJ2-1; D is undetermined. CDR1 is SGDLS and CDR2 is YYNGEE in the germline V gene. The ends were cut back, 1 base at V and 0 bases at J, with 8 bases in the middle. CDR3 length: 15 residues. CDR3 nucleotides: TGTGCCAGCAGCGTATTCAGGAGCTCCTACAATGAGCAGTTCTTC. The encoded protein is CASSVFRSSYNEQFF.

The V gene is TRBV24-1, the J gene TRBJ1-6; 7 bases are a match to TRBD1. Germline assignment: CDR1 KGHDR and CDR2 SFDVKD. CDR3 length equals 16 residues. The junction had 8 bases not matched to a gene; V was cut back by 0 bases and J by 10 bases. The CDR3 loop is CATSDLDRDLRSPLHF. The CDR3 DNA reads as TGTGCCACCAGTGATTTGGACAGGGATCTTCGGTCACCCCTCCACTTT.

This clonotype was counted ten times or more. The gene calls are TRBV10-3 and TRBJ2-4, with TRBD2 identical over 9 bases. The J segment lost 8 bases and the V segment lost 2 bases, leaving 7 bases of the junction unmatched. This CDR3 is 15 amino acids long. Germline values: CDR1 ENHRY, CDR2 SYGVKD. The CDR3, as DNA: TGTGCCATCAGTGAGGCGGGGGGGCGGCGGGACATTCAGTACTTC. Translation: CAISEAGGRRDIQYF.

This clonotype has only one observation. The rearrangement uses TRBV20-1 and TRBJ2-1; the match to TRBD2 covers 7 bases. The CDR3 is made up of 14 amino acids. Per germline, CDR1 DFQATT and CDR2 SNEGSKA (reference sequence). The CDR3 DNA sequence: TGCAGCGCCACGTCGGGGAGGGCCCGGAATGAGCAGTTCTTC. This encodes CSATSGRARNEQFF.

The chain uses TRBV10-3 and TRBJ2-7; D gene uncertain. This CDR3 contains 13 residues. The germline CDR1 and CDR2 sequences are ENHRY and SYGVKD. The CDR3 protein is CCYTGRTTYEQYF. The CDR3 region has the DNA TGTTGCTATACCGGCAGGACCACCTACGAGCAGTACTTC.

This clonotype was recorded once. The gene calls are TRBV15 and TRBJ2-5; 9 nucleotides line up with TRBD1. Germline V gene data show CDR1 as LNHNV and CDR2 as YYDKDF (reference sequence). There are 15 residues in the CDR3. Germline trimming cut 3 bases from V and 4 bases from J; bases unmatched to any gene: 6. CDR3 DNA sequence: TGTGCCACCAGCAGCACAGGGGGCAAAGGAGAGACCCAGTACTTC. Protein: CATSSTGGKGETQYF. The full variable domain, its missing parts supplied by reference TRBV15 and TRBJ2-5, is DAMVIQNPRYQVTQFGKPVTLSCSQTLNHNVMYWYQQKSSQAPKLLFHYYDKDFNNEADTPDNFQSRRPNTSFCFLDIRSPGLGDTAMYLCATSSTGGKGETQYFGPGTRLLVL.

The J gene is TRBJ1-1, the V gene TRBV7-9, with no clear D. Germline V lookup: CDR1 SEHNR, CDR2 FQNEAQ (reference sequence). V lost 6 bases to trimming and J lost 3 bases, with 8 bases between them. CDR3 length: 12 residues. The CDR3 region is CASSEPYTEAFF. Written as DNA, the CDR3 is TGTGCCAGCAGTGAACCGTACACTGAAGCTTTCTTT.

In its sample, this clonotype was seen many times. Here the CDR3 DNA reads TGTGCCAGCAGTAACCAGGGGTGGACGAACACCGGGGAGCTGTTTTTT. Protein product: CASSNQGWTNTGELFF. J is TRBJ2-2 and V is TRBV6-2 or TRBV6-3; a weak D match, TRBD1 (6 bases). The CDR3 has 16 residues. V lost 5 bases and J 0 bases, leaving 13 bases between the germline ends. CDR1 is MNHEY and CDR2 is SVGEGT in the germline V gene.

V and J are TRBV29-1 and TRBJ2-7; 11 positions match TRBD2. The CDR3 spans 16 residues. V dropped 6 bases and J dropped 7; count of bases not matched to a gene: 17. Germline CDR1 is SQVTM and CDR2 is ANQGSEA. CDR3 nucleotides: TGCAGCGTCCGGGACAGTACTAGCGGGGGATTGTGGGAGCAGTACTTC. This encodes CSVRDSTSGGLWEQYF.

As concerns this clonotype: A junction end diverges from the germline sequence, so it may reflect a read error. This chain uses TRBV10-3 with TRBJ2-7; D is possibly TRBD2 (5 bases). Germline V gene sequence: CDR1 ENHRY, CDR2 SYGVKD. The CDR3 sequence is 13 residues long. CDR3 sequence (DNA): TGTGCCACCAAACTAGAATCGTTGGCCCTGACCGTCTTC. Its translation is CATKLESLALTVF.

This clonotype was counted once. The rearrangement links TRBV19 to TRBJ2-5, with D maybe TRBD2 (5 bases). This CDR3 spans 11 amino acids. Germline V gene lookup returns CDR1 LNHDA and CDR2 SQIVND (reference sequence). V shed 6 bases and J shed 5 bases, with 7 bases lying between them. The DNA of the CDR3 is TGTGCCAGTAGGTTAGCGGAGACCCAGTACTTC. The encoded protein is CASRLAETQYF. Filled out from reference TRBV19 and TRBJ2-5, the complete variable domain reads DGGITQSPKYLFRKEGQNVTLSCEQNLNHDAMYWYRQDPGQGLRLIYYSQIVNDFQKGDIAEGYSVSREKKESFPLTVTSAQKNPTAFYLCASRLAETQYFGPGTRLLVL.

This clonotype was seen repeatedly, ten times or more. The chain uses TRBV5-6 and TRBJ2-2, with 7 bases aligning to TRBD1. Germline assignment: CDR1 SGHDT and CDR2 YYEEEE. With V trimmed by 5 bases and J by 4 bases, 5 bases remained unmatched. The CDR3 length is 14 residues. CDR3 nucleotides: TGTGCCAGCAGGGTACAGGGGACCACCGGGGAGCTGTTTTTT. Residues: CASRVQGTTGELFF.

The gene calls are TRBV2 and TRBJ2-1; a possible D gene is TRBD1 (5 bases). Germline values: CDR1 SNHLY, CDR2 FYNNEI. The CDR3 is 15 amino acids. The V end was cut by 5 bases, the J end by 1 base, with 12 bases between. Here the CDR3 reads CASSLDSLSYNEQFF. The CDR3 coding sequence is TGTGCCAGCAGTCTAGACAGCCTTTCCTACAATGAGCAGTTCTTC.

This clonotype came up many times. The gene calls are TRBV10-3 and TRBJ1-2; TRBD1 agrees at 7 bases. This CDR3 region has 13 residues. The ends lost 6 bases at V and 5 bases at J; junction bases unmatched: 6. Looked up from germline, CDR1 is ENHRY and CDR2 is SYGVKD. The CDR3 protein is CAISPGTVYGYTF. CDR3 nucleotides: TGTGCCATCAGCCCCGGGACAGTTTATGGCTACACCTTC.

This clonotype was counted between two and nine times. This chain joins TRBV2 and TRBJ2-3, with D possibly TRBD2 on 7 matching bases. V was cut by 6 bases and J by 5 bases, with 24 bases left in between. Germline loops: CDR1 SNHLY, CDR2 FYNNEI. This CDR3 is 17 amino acids long. The CDR3 nucleotides are TGTGCCAGCAGCCCCTACACTAGCGCCAAGGGGGGAGATACGCAGTATTTT. Amino acids: CASSPYTSAKGGDTQYF.

This clonotype was counted once. The J gene is TRBJ2-2, the V gene TRBV5-1; TRBD1 matches 8 bases. With V trimmed by 0 bases and J by 5 bases, 3 bases remained unmatched. This CDR3 has 15 residues. The germline gives CDR1 SGHRS, CDR2 YFSETQ. The CDR3 region is CASSLGDRSTGELFF. The CDR3 DNA follows: TGCGCCAGCAGCTTGGGGGACAGGTCGACCGGGGAGCTGTTTTTT.

In its sample, this clonotype was seen a few times. This rearrangement joins TRBV24-1 to TRBJ2-5; a weak D match, TRBD2 (6 bases). Trimming cost V 3 bases and J 4 bases, with 20 bases left between them. The CDR3 covers 17 residues. Germline V gives CDR1 KGHDR, CDR2 SFDVKD. The CDR3 bases are TGTGCCACCAGTGATCGCCCGTGGAGGGTCGGTGGAGAGACCCAGTACTTC. Translated, it gives CATSDRPWRVGGETQYF.

CDR3 residues: CSARSTSGDSDTQYF. DNA for the CDR3: TGCAGTGCTAGGTCGACTAGCGGGGATTCAGATACGCAGTATTTT. The genes are TRBV20-1 and TRBJ2-3, with 11 nucleotides matching TRBD2. The ends lost 3 bases at V and 4 bases at J; junction bases unmatched: 6. The germline CDR1 and CDR2 sequences are DFQATT and SNEGSKA (reference sequence). This CDR3 is built from 15 residues.

This clonotype was seen at least ten times. The J gene is TRBJ1-1, the V gene TRBV7-9, with a possible D match to TRBD1 (6 bases). Trimming removed 5 bases at V and 1 base at J, with 14 bases between. This CDR3 is 15 amino acids long. Germline V gene lookup returns CDR1 SEHNR and CDR2 FQNEAQ (reference sequence). This CDR3 reads CASSPPTGSNTEAFF. The CDR3 DNA follows: TGTGCCAGCAGCCCACCCACAGGGTCGAACACTGAAGCTTTCTTT.

Many counts were recorded for this clonotype. CDR3 amino acids: CASSFSGQSGYTF. The CDR3 region has the DNA TGTGCCAGCAGTTTTTCGGGGCAGAGTGGCTACACCTTC. The rearrangement uses TRBV12-3 or TRBV12-4 and TRBJ1-2, with D possibly being TRBD1 (5 bases). The CDR3 extends over 13 amino acids. Trimming pared 3 bases from V and 7 bases from J, leaving 12 bases between.